Given below is one T cell receptor (beta chain) in context. Its antigen remains unknown. These data come from a study of CXCR3-negative and CXCR3-positive naive CD8 T cells. Study findings and constraints: TRB CDR3 properties were used to infer TCR strength, and surface CD5 was comparable between naive subsets. Diversity was high in both naive subsets and much lower in memory cells. CXCR3 expression dropped partially after cryopreservation, and most assays relied on fresh PBMCs. Within a donor, both naive subsets shared TRBV-TRBJ usage, unlike memory cells.

CDR1 SQVTM and CDR2 ANQGSEA come from the germline V gene. The CDR3 is made up of 13 amino acids. UMI labels and 5' RACE were used to prepare the TRB cDNA libraries. After re-calling the 5' RACE reads, TCRdb lists one entry per CDR3 protein, DNA absent. Seen in this sample are tens of thousands of distinct CDR3 sequences; the ten most common clones hold more than 8.5%. This clonotype originated in a human donor in good health. Some clones in this sample may be carry-over from other donors' samples. V gene TRBV29-1 combines with J gene TRBJ2-5; TCRdb gives TRBD1 as the D gene, but with no DNA this cannot be confirmed. Specimen: memory CD8+ T cells from blood. The CDR3 reads CSATGPQGETQYF.